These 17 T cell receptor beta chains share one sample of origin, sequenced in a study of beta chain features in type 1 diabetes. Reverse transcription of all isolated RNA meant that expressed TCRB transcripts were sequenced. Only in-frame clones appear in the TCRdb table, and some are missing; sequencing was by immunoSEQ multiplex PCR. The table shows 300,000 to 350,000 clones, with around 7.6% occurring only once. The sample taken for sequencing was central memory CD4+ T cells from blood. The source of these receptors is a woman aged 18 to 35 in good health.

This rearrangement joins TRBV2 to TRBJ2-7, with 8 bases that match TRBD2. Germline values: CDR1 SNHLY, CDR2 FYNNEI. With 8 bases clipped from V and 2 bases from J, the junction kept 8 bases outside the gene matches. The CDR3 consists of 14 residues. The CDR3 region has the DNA TGTGCCAGCTGGAAGCCGGGAGGGACCTACGAGCAGTACTTC. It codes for CASWKPGGTYEQYF.

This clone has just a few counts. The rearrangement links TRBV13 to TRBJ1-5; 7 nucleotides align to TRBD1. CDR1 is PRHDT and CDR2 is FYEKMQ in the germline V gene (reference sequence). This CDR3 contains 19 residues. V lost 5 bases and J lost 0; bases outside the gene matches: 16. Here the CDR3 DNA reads TGTGCCAGCAGCCCCACGACAGGGATTGTGGAGGATAGCAATCAGCCCCAGCATTTT. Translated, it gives CASSPTTGIVEDSNQPQHF.

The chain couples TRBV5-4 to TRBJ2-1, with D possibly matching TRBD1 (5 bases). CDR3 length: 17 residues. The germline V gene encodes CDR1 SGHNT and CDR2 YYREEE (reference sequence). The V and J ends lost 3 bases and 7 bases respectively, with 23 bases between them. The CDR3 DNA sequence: TGTGCCAGCAGCTCCTCCCGCGACAGAGTAGGGGCAAATGAGCAGTTCTTC. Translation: CASSSSRDRVGANEQFF.

The CDR3 nucleotides are TGTGCCAGCAGATGGAGCGGGAGGTCCCGAGATAACTACGAGCAGTACTTC. It is translated as CASRWSGRSRDNYEQYF. The chain has TRBV2 and TRBJ2-7; 9 nucleotides align to TRBD2. The V and J ends lost 6 bases and 3 bases, in that order; junction bases with no gene match: 15. Germline assignment: CDR1 SNHLY and CDR2 FYNNEI. The CDR3 consists of 17 residues.

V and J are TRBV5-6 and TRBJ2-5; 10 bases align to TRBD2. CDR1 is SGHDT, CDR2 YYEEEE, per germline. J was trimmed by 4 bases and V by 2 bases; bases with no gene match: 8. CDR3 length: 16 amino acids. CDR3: CASSFGASGSLETQYF. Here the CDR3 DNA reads TGTGCCAGCAGCTTCGGAGCTAGCGGGAGTCTAGAGACCCAGTACTTC.

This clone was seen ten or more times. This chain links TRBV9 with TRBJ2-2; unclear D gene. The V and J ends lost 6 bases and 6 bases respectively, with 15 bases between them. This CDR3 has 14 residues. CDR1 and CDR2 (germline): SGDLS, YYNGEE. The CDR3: CASTQSSQAGELFF. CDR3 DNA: TGTGCCAGCACTCAATCCTCCCAGGCCGGGGAGCTGTTTTTT. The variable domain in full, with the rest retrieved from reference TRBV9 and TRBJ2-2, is DSGVTQTPKHLITATGQRVTLRCSPRSGDLSVYWYQQSLDQGLQFLIQYYNGEERAKGNILERFSAQQFPDLHSELNLSSLELGDSALYFCASTQSSQAGELFFGEGSRLTVL.

CDR3 in DNA: TGTGCCAGCACCCTACGTTACTTACAAGAGACCCAGTACTTC. It yields the protein CASTLRYLQETQYF. The chain has TRBV6-6 and TRBJ2-5; D ambiguous. CDR3 length: 14 amino acids. V was pared by 7 bases and J by 2 bases, with 14 bases between. CDR1 and CDR2 (germline): MNHNY, SVGAGI (reference sequence).

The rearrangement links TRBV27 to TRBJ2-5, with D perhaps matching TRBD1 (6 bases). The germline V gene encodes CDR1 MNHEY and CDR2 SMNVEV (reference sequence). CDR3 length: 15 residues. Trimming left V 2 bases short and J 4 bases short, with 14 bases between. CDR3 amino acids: CASSLGGRHGETQYF. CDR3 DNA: TGTGCCAGCAGTTTAGGGGGCCGCCATGGAGAGACCCAGTACTTC.

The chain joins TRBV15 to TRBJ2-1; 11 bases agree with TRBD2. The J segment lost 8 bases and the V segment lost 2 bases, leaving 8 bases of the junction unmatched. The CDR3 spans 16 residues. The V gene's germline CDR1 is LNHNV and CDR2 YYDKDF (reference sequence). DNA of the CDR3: TGTGCCACCAGCAGATTAGGGACTAGCGGAGTCTATGAGCAGTTCTTC. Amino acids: CATSRLGTSGVYEQFF.

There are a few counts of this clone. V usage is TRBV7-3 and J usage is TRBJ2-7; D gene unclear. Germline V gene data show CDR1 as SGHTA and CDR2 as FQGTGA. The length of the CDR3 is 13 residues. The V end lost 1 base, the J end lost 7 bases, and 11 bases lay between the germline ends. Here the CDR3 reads CASSLSGYQEQYF. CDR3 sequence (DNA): TGTGCCAGCAGCTTAAGCGGCTACCAGGAGCAGTACTTC.

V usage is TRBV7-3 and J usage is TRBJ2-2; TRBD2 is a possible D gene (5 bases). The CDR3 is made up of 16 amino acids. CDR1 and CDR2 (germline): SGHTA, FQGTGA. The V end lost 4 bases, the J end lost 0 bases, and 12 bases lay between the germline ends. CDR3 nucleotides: TGTGCCAGCAGCTCCAATAGCGTAGCGAACACCGGGGAGCTGTTTTTT. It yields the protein CASSSNSVANTGELFF.

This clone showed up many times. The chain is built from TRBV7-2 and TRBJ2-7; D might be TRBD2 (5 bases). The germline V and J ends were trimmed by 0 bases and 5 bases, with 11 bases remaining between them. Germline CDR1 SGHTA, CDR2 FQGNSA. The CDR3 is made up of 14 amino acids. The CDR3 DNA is TGTGCCAGCAGCTTAGCTGGACTGGTCAACGAGCAGTACTTC. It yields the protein CASSLAGLVNEQYF.

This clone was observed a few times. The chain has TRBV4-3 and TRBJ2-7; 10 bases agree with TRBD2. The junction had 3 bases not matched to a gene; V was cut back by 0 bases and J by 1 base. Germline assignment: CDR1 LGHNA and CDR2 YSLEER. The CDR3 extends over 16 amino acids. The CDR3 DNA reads TGCGCCAGCAGCCAAGATCTGACTAGCGGGTCCTACGAGCAGTACTTC. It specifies CASSQDLTSGSYEQYF.

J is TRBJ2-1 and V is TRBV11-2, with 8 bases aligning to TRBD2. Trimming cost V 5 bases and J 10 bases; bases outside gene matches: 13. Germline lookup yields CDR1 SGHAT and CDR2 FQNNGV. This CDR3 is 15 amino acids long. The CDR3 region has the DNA TGTGCCAGCAGCCCTTACGGGACTAGTCCTGGGGAGCAGTTCTTC. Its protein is CASSPYGTSPGEQFF.

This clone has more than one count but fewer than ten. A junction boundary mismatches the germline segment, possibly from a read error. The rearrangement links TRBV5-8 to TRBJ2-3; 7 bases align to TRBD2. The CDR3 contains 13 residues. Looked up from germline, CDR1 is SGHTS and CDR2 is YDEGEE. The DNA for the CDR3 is TGCGCCAGCAGCCAAGCGGGAACAGATACGCAGTATTTT. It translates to CASSQAGTDTQYF.

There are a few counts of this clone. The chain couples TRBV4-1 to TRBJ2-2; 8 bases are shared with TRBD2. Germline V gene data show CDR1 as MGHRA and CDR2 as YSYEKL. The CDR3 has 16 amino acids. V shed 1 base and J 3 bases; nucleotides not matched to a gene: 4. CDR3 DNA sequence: TGCGCCAGCAGCCAAGGATCGGGAGGGCACACCGGGGAGCTGTTTTTT. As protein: CASSQGSGGHTGELFF.

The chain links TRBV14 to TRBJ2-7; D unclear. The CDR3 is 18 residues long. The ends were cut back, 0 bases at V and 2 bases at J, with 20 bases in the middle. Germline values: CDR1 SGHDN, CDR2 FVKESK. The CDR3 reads CASSQDGSSDLKAYEQYF. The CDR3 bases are TGTGCCAGCAGCCAAGACGGCAGTTCAGATCTCAAAGCCTACGAGCAGTACTTC.